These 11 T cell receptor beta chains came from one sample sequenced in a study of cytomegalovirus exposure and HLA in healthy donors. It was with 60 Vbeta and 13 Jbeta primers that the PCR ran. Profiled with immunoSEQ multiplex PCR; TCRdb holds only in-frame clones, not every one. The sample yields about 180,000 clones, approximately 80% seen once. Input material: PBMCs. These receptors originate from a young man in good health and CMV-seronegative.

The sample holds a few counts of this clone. CDR3 nucleotides: TGTGCCAGCAGCTTAGAGACAGGGAACTATGGCTACACCTTC. It encodes CASSLETGNYGYTF. The rearrangement links TRBV11-3 to TRBJ1-2; TRBD1 matches at 7 bases. Germline V gene data show CDR1 as SGHNT and CDR2 as YENEEA. V trimming: 0 bases; J trimming: 2 bases; junction bases outside the gene matches: 0. This CDR3 spans 14 amino acids.

CDR3 sequence (DNA): TGTGCCAGCAGAAGGACAGGGTCGGATGGCTACACCTTC. As protein: CASRRTGSDGYTF. This chain uses TRBV6-5 with TRBJ1-2; 8 nucleotides line up with TRBD1. V gave up 6 bases and J gave up 6 bases; unmatched junction bases: 6. The V gene's germline CDR1 is MNHEY and CDR2 SVGAGI. The CDR3 is 13 amino acids.

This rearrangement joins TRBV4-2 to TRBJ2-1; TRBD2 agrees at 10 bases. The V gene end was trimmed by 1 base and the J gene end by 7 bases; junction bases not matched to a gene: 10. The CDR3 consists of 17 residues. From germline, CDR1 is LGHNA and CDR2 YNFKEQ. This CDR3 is CASSQGVAGGLGNEQFF. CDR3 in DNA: TGTGCCAGCAGCCAAGGTGTAGCGGGAGGTTTGGGGAATGAGCAGTTCTTC.

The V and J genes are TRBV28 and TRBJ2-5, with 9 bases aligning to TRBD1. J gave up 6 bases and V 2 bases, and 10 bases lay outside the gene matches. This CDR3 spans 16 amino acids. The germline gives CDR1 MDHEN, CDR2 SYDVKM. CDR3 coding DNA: TGTGCCAGCAGTTTAGGGGGGACAGGGTCCTTGAAGACCCAGTACTTC. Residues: CASSLGGTGSLKTQYF.

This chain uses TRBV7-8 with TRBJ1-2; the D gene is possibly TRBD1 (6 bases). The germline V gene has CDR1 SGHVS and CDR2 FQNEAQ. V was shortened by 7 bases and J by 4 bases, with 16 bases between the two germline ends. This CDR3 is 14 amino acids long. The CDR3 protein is CASTQTGQPYGYTF. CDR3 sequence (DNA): TGTGCCAGCACCCAGACTGGACAGCCCTATGGCTACACCTTC. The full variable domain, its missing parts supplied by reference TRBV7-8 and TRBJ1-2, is GAGVSQSPRYKVAKRGQDVALRCDPISGHVSLFWYQQALGQGPEFLTYFQNEAQLDKSGLPSDRFFAERPEGSVSTLKIQRTQQEDSAVYLCASTQTGQPYGYTFGSGTRLTVV.

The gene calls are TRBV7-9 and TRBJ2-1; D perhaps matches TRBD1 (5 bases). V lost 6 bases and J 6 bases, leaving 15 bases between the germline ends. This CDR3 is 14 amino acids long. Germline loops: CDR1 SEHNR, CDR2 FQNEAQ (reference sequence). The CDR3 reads CASRGATTRNEQFF. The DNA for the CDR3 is TGTGCCAGCAGAGGGGCGACAACCCGCAATGAGCAGTTCTTC.

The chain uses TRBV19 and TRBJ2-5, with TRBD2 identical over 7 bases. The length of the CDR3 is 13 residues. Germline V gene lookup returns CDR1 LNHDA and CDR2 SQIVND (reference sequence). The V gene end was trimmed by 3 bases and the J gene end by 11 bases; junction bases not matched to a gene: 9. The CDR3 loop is CASSIDGLDRQYF. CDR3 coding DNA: TGTGCCAGTAGTATCGACGGACTAGATCGGCAGTACTTC.

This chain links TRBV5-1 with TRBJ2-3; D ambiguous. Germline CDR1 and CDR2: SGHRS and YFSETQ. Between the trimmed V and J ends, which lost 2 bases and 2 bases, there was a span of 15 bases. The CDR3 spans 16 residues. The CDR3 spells CASSLGLDDLTDTQYF. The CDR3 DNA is TGCGCCAGCAGCTTAGGTCTAGACGACCTCACAGATACGCAGTATTTT.

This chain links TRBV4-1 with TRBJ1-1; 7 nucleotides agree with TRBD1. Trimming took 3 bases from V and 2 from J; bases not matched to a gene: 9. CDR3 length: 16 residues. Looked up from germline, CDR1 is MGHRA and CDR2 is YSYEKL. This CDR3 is CASSHPLQGYNTEAFF. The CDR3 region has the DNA TGCGCCAGCAGCCATCCGTTACAGGGGTATAACACTGAAGCTTTCTTT.

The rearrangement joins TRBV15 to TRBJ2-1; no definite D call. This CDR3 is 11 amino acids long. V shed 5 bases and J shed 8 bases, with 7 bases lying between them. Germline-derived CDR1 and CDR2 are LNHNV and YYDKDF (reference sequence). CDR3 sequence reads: CATSENDEQFF. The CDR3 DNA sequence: TGTGCCACCAGCGAGAACGATGAGCAGTTCTTC.

The CDR3 here is CASSLVGPPGTGELFF. As DNA, the CDR3 is TGCGCCAGCAGCTTGGTCGGGCCCCCGGGAACCGGGGAGCTGTTTTTT. V gene TRBV5-1 combines with J gene TRBJ2-2; a possible D gene is TRBD2 (5 bases). CDR1 is SGHRS and CDR2 is YFSETQ in the germline V gene. The V end lost 0 bases, the J end lost 5 bases, and 14 bases lay between the germline ends. The CDR3 totals 16 residues.